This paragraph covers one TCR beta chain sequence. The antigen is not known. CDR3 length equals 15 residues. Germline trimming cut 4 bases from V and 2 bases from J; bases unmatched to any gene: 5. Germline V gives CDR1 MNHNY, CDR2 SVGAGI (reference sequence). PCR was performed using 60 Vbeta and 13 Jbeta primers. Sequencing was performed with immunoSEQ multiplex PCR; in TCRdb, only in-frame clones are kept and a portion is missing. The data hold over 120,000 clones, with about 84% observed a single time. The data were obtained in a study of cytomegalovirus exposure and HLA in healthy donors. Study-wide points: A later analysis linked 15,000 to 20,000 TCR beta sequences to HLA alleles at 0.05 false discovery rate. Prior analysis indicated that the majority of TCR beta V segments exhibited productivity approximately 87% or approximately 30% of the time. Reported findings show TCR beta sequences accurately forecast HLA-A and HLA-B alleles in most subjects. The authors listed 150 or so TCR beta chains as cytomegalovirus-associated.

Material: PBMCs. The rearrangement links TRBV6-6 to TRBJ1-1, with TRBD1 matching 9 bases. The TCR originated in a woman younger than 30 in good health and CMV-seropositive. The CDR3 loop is CASSSDRGKNTEAFF. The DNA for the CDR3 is TGTGCCAGCAGTTCGGACAGGGGTAAAAACACTGAAGCTTTCTTT.